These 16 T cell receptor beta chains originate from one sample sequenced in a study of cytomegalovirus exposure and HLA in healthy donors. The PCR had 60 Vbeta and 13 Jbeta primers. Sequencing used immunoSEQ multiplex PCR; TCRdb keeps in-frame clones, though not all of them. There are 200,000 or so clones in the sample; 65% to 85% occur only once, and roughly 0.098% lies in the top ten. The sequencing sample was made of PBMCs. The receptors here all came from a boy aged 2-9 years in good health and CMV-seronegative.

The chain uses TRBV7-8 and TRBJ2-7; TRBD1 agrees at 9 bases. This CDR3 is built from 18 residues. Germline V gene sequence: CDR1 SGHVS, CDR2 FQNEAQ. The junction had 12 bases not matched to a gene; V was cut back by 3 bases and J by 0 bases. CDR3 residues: CASSFLTGGGLSSYEQYF. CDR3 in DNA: TGTGCCAGCAGCTTTCTAACAGGGGGCGGCTTAAGCTCCTACGAGCAGTACTTC.

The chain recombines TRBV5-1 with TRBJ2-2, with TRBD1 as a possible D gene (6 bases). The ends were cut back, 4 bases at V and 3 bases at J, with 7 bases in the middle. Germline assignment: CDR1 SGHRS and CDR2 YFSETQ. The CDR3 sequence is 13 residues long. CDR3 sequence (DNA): TGCGCCAGCAGCCCAGGGGACACCGGGGAGCTGTTTTTT. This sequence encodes CASSPGDTGELFF.

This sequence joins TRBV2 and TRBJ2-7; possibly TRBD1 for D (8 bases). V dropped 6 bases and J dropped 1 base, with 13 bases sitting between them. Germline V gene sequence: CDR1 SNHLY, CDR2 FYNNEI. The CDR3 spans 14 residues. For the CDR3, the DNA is TGTGCCAGCAGGTACAGGGGGGGATCCTACGAGCAGTACTTC. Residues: CASRYRGGSYEQYF. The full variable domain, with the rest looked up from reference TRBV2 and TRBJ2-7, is EPEVTQTPSHQVTQMGQEVILRCVPISNHLYFYWYRQILGQKVEFLVSFYNNEISEKSEIFDDQFSVERPDGSNFTLKIRSTKLEDSAMYFCASRYRGGSYEQYFGPGTRLTVT.

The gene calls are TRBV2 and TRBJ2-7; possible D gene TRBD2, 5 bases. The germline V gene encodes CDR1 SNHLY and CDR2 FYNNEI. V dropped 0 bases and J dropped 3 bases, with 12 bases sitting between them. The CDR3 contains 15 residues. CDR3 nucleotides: TGTGCCAGCAGTGAAGCGGTTAGAGGGTTCTACGAGCAGTACTTC. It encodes CASSEAVRGFYEQYF.

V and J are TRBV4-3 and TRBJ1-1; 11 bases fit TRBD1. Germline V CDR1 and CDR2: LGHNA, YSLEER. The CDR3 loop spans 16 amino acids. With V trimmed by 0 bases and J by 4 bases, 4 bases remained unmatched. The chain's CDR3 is CASSQEWGTGGTEAFF. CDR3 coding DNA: TGCGCCAGCAGCCAAGAATGGGGGACAGGGGGCACTGAAGCTTTCTTT.

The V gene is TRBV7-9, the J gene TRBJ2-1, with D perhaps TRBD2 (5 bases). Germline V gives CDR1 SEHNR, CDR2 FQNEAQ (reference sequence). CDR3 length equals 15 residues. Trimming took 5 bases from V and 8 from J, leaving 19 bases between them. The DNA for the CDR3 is TGTGCCAGCAGCCCCCCGCACGGGCAGGACTATGAGCAGTTCTTC. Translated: CASSPPHGQDYEQFF.

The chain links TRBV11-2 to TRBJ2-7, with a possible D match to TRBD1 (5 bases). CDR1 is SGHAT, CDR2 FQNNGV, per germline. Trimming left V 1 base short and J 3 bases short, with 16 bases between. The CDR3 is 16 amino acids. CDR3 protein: CASSLGSGKYFYEQYF. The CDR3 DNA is TGTGCCAGCAGCTTAGGGTCAGGGAAATACTTCTACGAGCAGTACTTC.

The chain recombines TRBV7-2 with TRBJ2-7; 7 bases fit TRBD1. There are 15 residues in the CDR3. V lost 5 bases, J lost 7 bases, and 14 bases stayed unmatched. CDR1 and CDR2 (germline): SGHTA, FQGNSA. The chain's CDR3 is CASSPEARGLGEQYF. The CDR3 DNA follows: TGTGCCAGCAGCCCCGAGGCTAGGGGGCTGGGGGAGCAGTACTTC.

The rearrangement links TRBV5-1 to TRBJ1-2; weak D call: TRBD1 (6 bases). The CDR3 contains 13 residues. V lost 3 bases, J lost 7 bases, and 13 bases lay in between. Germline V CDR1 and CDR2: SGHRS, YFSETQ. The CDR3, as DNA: TGCGCCAGCAGCTCAACTACAGGGTTTGGCTACACCTTC. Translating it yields CASSSTTGFGYTF.

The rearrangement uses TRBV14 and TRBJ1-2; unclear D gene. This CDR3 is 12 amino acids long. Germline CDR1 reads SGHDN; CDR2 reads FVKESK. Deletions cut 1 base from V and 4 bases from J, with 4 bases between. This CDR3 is CASSQAGYGYTF. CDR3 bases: TGTGCCAGCAGCCAAGCCGGCTATGGCTACACCTTC.

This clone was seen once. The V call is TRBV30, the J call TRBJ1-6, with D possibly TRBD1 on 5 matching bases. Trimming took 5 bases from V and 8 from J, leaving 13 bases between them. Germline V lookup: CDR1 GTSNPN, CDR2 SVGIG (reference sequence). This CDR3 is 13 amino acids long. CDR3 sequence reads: CAWGLRGDSPLHF. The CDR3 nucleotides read TGTGCCTGGGGACTAAGGGGTGATTCACCCCTCCACTTT.

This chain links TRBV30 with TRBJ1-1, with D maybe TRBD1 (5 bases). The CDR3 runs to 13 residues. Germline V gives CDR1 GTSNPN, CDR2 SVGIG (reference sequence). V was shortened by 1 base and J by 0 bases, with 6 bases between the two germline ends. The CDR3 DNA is TGTGCCTGGAGTGGACAGATGAACACTGAAGCTTTCTTT. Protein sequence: CAWSGQMNTEAFF.

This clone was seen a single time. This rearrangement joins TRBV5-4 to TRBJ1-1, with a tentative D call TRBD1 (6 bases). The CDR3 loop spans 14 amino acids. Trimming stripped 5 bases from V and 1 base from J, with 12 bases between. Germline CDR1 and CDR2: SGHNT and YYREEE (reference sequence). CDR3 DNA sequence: TGTGCCAGCAGGTCACAGGGATCGAACACTGAAGCTTTCTTT. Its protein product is CASRSQGSNTEAFF.

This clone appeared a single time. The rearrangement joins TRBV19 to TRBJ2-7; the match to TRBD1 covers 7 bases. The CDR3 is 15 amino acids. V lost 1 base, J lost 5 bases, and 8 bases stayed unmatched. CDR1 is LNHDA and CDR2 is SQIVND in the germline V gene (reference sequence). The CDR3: CASSIAGTAPHEQYF. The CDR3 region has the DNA TGTGCCAGTAGTATAGCGGGGACAGCCCCGCACGAGCAGTACTTC.

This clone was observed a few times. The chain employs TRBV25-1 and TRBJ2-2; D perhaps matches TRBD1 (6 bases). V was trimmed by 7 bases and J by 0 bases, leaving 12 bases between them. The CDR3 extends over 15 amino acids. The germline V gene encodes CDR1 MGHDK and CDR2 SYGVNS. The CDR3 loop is CASTRDTPNTGELFF. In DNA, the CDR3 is TGTGCCAGCACTCGGGACACGCCGAACACCGGGGAGCTGTTTTTT.

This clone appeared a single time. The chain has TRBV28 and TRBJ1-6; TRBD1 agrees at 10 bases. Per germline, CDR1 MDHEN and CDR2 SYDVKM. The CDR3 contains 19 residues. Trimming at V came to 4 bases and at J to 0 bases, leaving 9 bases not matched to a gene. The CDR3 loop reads CASSSAGTGDGSYNSPLHF. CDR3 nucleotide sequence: TGTGCCAGCAGTTCTGCCGGGACAGGGGACGGCTCCTATAATTCACCCCTCCACTTT.